The clone carrying this T cell receptor beta chain was counted only a few times. This sample is drawn from a study of blood T cells in healthy people across ages. Germline trimming cut 5 bases from V and 5 bases from J; bases unmatched to any gene: 11. This CDR3 has 15 residues. Germline loops: CDR1 SSHAT, CDR2 FNYEAQ (reference sequence). The second PCR ran roughly 6 to 11 cycles with a sample-barcoded 5' primer and J-beta primers. TCRdb re-derived calls from the 5' RACE reads in MiXCR, one entry per CDR3 protein. The sample lists almost 1 million distinct CDR3 sequences, approximately 50% occurring once.

Specimen: blood. The V call is TRBV7-7, the J call TRBJ2-7; 8 bases align to TRBD2. The sequence derives from a woman aged 60 to 75 in good health. As DNA, the CDR3 is TGTGCCAGCAGCGAAAGCAGCGGGAGAGTCCACGAGCAGTACTTC. It specifies CASSESSGRVHEQYF.